The 8 T cell receptor beta chains listed next were all sequenced from one sample in a study of cytomegalovirus exposure and HLA in healthy donors. Generated by immunoSEQ multiplex PCR, the TCRdb table keeps only in-frame clones and is missing some. The data contain roughly 59,000 clones, around 92% of them singletons. Sequencing was performed on PBMCs. These receptors were collected from a man aged 18 to 35 in good health and CMV-seropositive.

The rearrangement links TRBV15 to TRBJ2-5, with D perhaps TRBD2 (6 bases). Germline V gives CDR1 LNHNV, CDR2 YYDKDF (reference sequence). Deletions cut 1 base from V and 4 bases from J, with 7 bases between. CDR3 length: 13 amino acids. DNA of the CDR3: TGTGCCACCAGCAGAGGGCGGGGAGAGACCCAGTACTTC. Translated: CATSRGRGETQYF.

V gene TRBV6-1 combines with J gene TRBJ2-1; 11 bases line up with TRBD2. This CDR3 is 14 amino acids long. Germline CDR1 is MNHNS and CDR2 is SASEGT. The J segment lost 14 bases and the V segment lost 7 bases, leaving 13 bases of the junction unmatched. The CDR3 DNA reads TGTGCCAGCATGGTGAGCCCACTAGCGGGAGATGAGTTCTTC. Protein sequence: CASMVSPLAGDEFF.

The gene calls are TRBV10-1 and TRBJ2-7, with 10 bases identical to TRBD1. Trimming at V came to 4 bases and at J to 6 bases, leaving 6 bases not matched to a gene. Germline V gives CDR1 WNHNN, CDR2 SYGVQD (reference sequence). The CDR3 totals 14 residues. Written as DNA, the CDR3 is TGCGCCAGCAGTGGGACAGGGGGACGCGGCGAGCAGTACTTC. Amino acid sequence: CASSGTGGRGEQYF.

The V and J genes are TRBV9 and TRBJ1-4; D perhaps matches TRBD1 (5 bases). In germline, CDR1 is SGDLS, CDR2 YYNGEE. Trimming removed 0 bases from V and 14 bases from J, with 11 bases in between. CDR3 size: 12 residues. The CDR3 spells CASSVDENRLFF. CDR3 DNA sequence: TGTGCCAGCAGCGTAGACGAGAACAGGCTGTTTTTT. The full variable domain, completed using reference TRBV9 and TRBJ1-4, is DSGVTQTPKHLITATGQRVTLRCSPRSGDLSVYWYQQSLDQGLQFLIQYYNGEERAKGNILERFSAQQFPDLHSELNLSSLELGDSALYFCASSVDENRLFFGSGTQLSVL.

This clone was observed a handful of times. The chain couples TRBV27 to TRBJ2-7, with D tentatively TRBD1 (6 bases). The CDR3 runs to 13 residues. Trimming stripped 4 bases from V and 4 bases from J, with 11 bases between. Germline CDR1 and CDR2: MNHEY and SMNVEV (reference sequence). The CDR3 bases are TGTGCCAGCAGTTCCGTGGACAGTTACGAGCAGTACTTC. Protein product: CASSSVDSYEQYF.

The J gene is TRBJ2-3, the V gene TRBV9; D unresolved. Looked up from germline, CDR1 is SGDLS and CDR2 is YYNGEE. The ends were cut back, 4 bases at V and 0 bases at J, with 15 bases in the middle. This CDR3 has 16 amino acids. The CDR3 nucleotides read TGTGCCAGCAGCCCAGGTCCGAACCAAAGCACAGATACGCAGTATTTT. Protein product: CASSPGPNQSTDTQYF.

The chain is built from TRBV9 and TRBJ2-3, with D maybe TRBD2 (6 bases). The CDR3 runs 16 residues. The germline V gene encodes CDR1 SGDLS and CDR2 YYNGEE. V was shortened by 4 bases and J by 4 bases, with 19 bases between the two germline ends. The DNA for the CDR3 is TGTGCCAGCAGCCCGGGAGCGGGTGTGGTGGCAGATACGCAGTATTTT. Protein sequence: CASSPGAGVVADTQYF.

The chain uses TRBV14 and TRBJ2-5; 7 bases line up with TRBD1. The CDR3 is 14 amino acids. CDR1 is SGHDN, CDR2 FVKESK, per germline. V shed 5 bases, J shed 2 bases, and the junction held 5 bases outside the gene matches. Here the CDR3 DNA reads TGTGCCAGCAGCAGGTGGACAGGACAAGAGACCCAGTACTTC. It encodes CASSRWTGQETQYF.